Shown below are 14 T cell receptor beta chains from a single sample sequenced in a study of T-cell memory formation after mild COVID-19. TCRdb recomputed calls from the 5' RACE reads with MiXCR, one row per CDR3 protein. The repertoire consists of 300,000 to 350,000 distinct CDR3 sequences, with around 15% occurring once and the leading ten covering under 25%. The sequenced sample was PBMCs or a T cell subset sorted from them (not recorded which). Every receptor here comes from a man aged 18 to 35 who had mild COVID-19 (a few samples of this study predate the infection). Cell type and time point are not known.

This chain links TRBV12-3 or TRBV12-4 with TRBJ1-1; 11 bases line up with TRBD1. V lost 5 bases, J lost 4 bases, and 6 bases stayed unmatched. The CDR3 is 15 residues long. The CDR3 loop is CASSEGQGGSTEAFF. The CDR3 DNA sequence: TGTGCCAGCAGTGAGGGACAGGGGGGGAGCACTGAAGCTTTCTTT.

This clonotype was seen more than once but under ten times. The rearrangement links TRBV10-2 to TRBJ2-3, with D possibly TRBD1 on 6 matching bases. The V and J ends lost 6 bases and 6 bases respectively, with 16 bases between them. CDR3 length equals 14 residues. Germline V gene data show CDR1 as WSHSY and CDR2 as SAAADI. Here the CDR3 reads CASSALTRGDTQYF. Written as DNA, the CDR3 is TGCGCCAGCAGCGCCCTCACCAGGGGTGATACGCAGTATTTT.

In nucleotides, the CDR3 is TGTGCCAGCAGCCACTGGGGGGGTGAAGAGACCCAGTACTTC. Translation: CASSHWGGEETQYF. This chain uses TRBV12-3 or TRBV12-4 with TRBJ2-5, with 7 bases that match TRBD2. With 6 bases clipped from V and 3 bases from J, the junction kept 7 bases outside the gene matches. The CDR3 sequence is 14 residues long.

The chain uses TRBV20-1 and TRBJ1-4, with D unresolved. The V gene's germline CDR1 is DFQATT and CDR2 SNEGSKA (reference sequence). The CDR3 is 13 residues long. V lost 1 base and J lost 8, with 11 bases in between. Written as DNA, the CDR3 is TGCAGTGCTAGAGGACCCCAGGAGGAAAAACTGTTTTTT. This sequence encodes CSARGPQEEKLFF.

This clonotype has a handful of counts. The chain has TRBV7-2 and TRBJ2-2; D unclear. V lost 1 base and J 2 bases, leaving 8 bases between the germline ends. The CDR3 extends over 15 amino acids. The germline V gene encodes CDR1 SGHTA and CDR2 FQGNSA. The CDR3 region is CASSLGSYNTGELFF. Written as DNA, the CDR3 is TGTGCCAGCAGCTTAGGGTCCTACAACACCGGGGAGCTGTTTTTT.

The gene calls are TRBV7-8 and TRBJ2-5; D might be TRBD2 (6 bases). The CDR3 has 13 amino acids. V dropped 5 bases and J dropped 4 bases, with 11 bases sitting between them. Germline V CDR1 and CDR2: SGHVS, FQNEAQ. In DNA, the CDR3 is TGTGCCAGCAGCGTCGGAGGGCGAGAGACCCAGTACTTC. This encodes CASSVGGRETQYF.

The CDR3 coding sequence is TGTGCCAGCAGTTGGCCGCTGGGGGGCCAGCGGTCACCCCTCCACTTT. Protein: CASSWPLGGQRSPLHF. This chain uses TRBV6-6 with TRBJ1-6; a possible D gene is TRBD1 (6 bases). The CDR3 spans 16 residues. Germline values: CDR1 MNHNY, CDR2 SVGAGI (reference sequence). Between the trimmed V and J ends, which lost 4 bases and 10 bases, there was a span of 20 bases.

Written as DNA, the CDR3 is TGCAGCGCCCATTCGGCGGCAGCCAACACTGAAGCTTTCTTT. Protein: CSAHSAAANTEAFF. The V and J genes are TRBV29-1 and TRBJ1-1, with D unresolved. Germline V lookup: CDR1 SQVTM, CDR2 ANQGSEA. The CDR3 has 14 residues. Trimming removed 7 bases at V and 2 bases at J, with 17 bases between. Looking up the rest from reference TRBV29-1 and TRBJ1-1 gives the full variable domain: SAVISQKPSRDICQRGTSLTIQCQVDSQVTMMFWYRQQPGQSLTLIATANQGSEATYESGFVIDKFPISRPNLTFSTLTVSNMSPEDSSIYLCSAHSAAANTEAFFGQGTRLTVV.

The chain is built from TRBV6-1 and TRBJ2-5; D is uncertain. The length of the CDR3 is 14 residues. Trimming took 1 base from V and 0 from J, leaving 6 bases between them. Germline-derived CDR1 and CDR2 are MNHNS and SASEGT. The CDR3 spells CASSEDPYQETQYF. The CDR3 region has the DNA TGTGCCAGCAGTGAAGATCCATACCAAGAGACCCAGTACTTC.

This clonotype was detected ten times or more. The chain recombines TRBV3-1 with TRBJ2-1; D is possibly TRBD1 or TRBD2 (5 bases each). From germline, CDR1 is LGHDT and CDR2 YNNKEL (reference sequence). V was clipped by 1 base and J by 2 bases, with 12 bases between them. The CDR3 loop spans 16 amino acids. The CDR3 region is CASSQVAGTPYNEQFF. The CDR3 region has the DNA TGTGCCAGCAGCCAAGTCGCCGGGACGCCCTACAATGAGCAGTTCTTC.

The rearrangement uses TRBV11-2 and TRBJ2-6; TRBD2 aligns across 7 bases. The length of the CDR3 is 16 residues. The germline V gene has CDR1 SGHAT and CDR2 FQNNGV. Trimming at V came to 4 bases and at J to 1 base, leaving 4 bases not matched to a gene. The DNA for the CDR3 is TGTGCCAGCAGCTACTCGCGGGGGTCTGGGGCCAACGTCCTGACTTTC. Protein product: CASSYSRGSGANVLTF. The whole variable domain, filled in from reference TRBV11-2 and TRBJ2-6, reads EAGVAQSPRYKIIEKRQSVAFWCNPISGHATLYWYQQILGQGPKLLIQFQNNGVVDDSQLPKDRFSAERLKGVDSTLKIQPAKLEDSAVYLCASSYSRGSGANVLTFGAGSRLTVL.

This clonotype showed up just a few times. The chain recombines TRBV28 with TRBJ1-6; a weak D match, TRBD1 (5 bases). Germline V CDR1 and CDR2: MDHEN, SYDVKM. The CDR3 is 15 residues long. The germline V and J ends were trimmed by 5 bases and 10 bases, with 18 bases remaining between them. CDR3 DNA: TGTGCCAGCAGTGCCACCGCCGGGGGGGGGTCACCCCTCCACTTT. This encodes CASSATAGGGSPLHF.

Remarks on this clonotype: One junction end disagrees with the germline gene, perhaps due to a read error. This CDR3 is CVSVSGGYNEQFF. The CDR3 DNA is TGTGTCAGCGTTAGCGGGGGTTACAATGAGCAGTTCTTC. The V and J genes are TRBV27 and TRBJ2-1; 9 bases agree with TRBD2. The CDR3 is 13 residues long. Looked up from germline, CDR1 is MNHEY and CDR2 is SMNVEV (reference sequence).

The chain employs TRBV29-1 and TRBJ2-3; D gene ambiguous. This CDR3 region has 13 residues. Trimming took off 6 bases at V and 3 bases at J, with 13 bases between the two ends. CDR1 is SQVTM and CDR2 is ANQGSEA in the germline V gene. CDR3 residues: CSVPSPRTDTQYF. CDR3 coding DNA: TGCAGCGTCCCCTCCCCCCGTACAGATACGCAGTATTTT.